This record looks at one TCR beta chain sequence and its context. This sample stems from a study of blood T cells in healthy people across ages. Then a second PCR, running roughly 7 to 11 cycles, was carried out with a sample-barcoded 5' primer and a J-beta primer mix. TCRdb itself ran the 5' RACE reads through MiXCR, one entry per CDR3 protein. Here the sample spans 600,000 to 900,000 distinct CDR3 sequences, more than 25% being singletons. This CDR3 region has 15 residues. CDR1 SGHKS and CDR2 YYEKEE come from the germline V gene (reference sequence). V shed 1 base, J shed 4 bases, and the junction held 3 bases outside the gene matches. These data are also associated with another study on T cells of mothers and their children.

The sequence was obtained from a boy between 10 and 17 years old in good health. V and J are TRBV5-5 and TRBJ1-5; TRBD1 matches at 9 bases. Sequenced material: blood. As DNA, the CDR3 is TGTGCCAGCAGCTTGAACAGGGGGCGAAATCAGCCCCAGCATTTT. Translation: CASSLNRGRNQPQHF. The full variable domain, with the rest looked up from reference TRBV5-5 and TRBJ1-5, is DAGVTQSPTHLIKTRGQQVTLRCSPISGHKSVSWYQQVLGQGPQFIFQYYEKEERGRGNFPDRFSARQFPNYSSELNVNALLLGDSALYLCASSLNRGRNQPQHFGDGTRLSIL.